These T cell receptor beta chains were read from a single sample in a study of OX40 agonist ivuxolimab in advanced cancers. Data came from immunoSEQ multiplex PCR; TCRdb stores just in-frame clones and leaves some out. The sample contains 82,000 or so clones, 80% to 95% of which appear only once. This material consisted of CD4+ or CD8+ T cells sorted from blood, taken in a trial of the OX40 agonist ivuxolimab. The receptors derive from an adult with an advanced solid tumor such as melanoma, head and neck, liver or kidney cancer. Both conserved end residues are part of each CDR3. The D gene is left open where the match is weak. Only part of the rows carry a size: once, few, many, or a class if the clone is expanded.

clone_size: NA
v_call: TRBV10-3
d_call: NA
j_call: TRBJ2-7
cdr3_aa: CAIGPSTAGYF
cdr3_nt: TGTGCCATCGGCCCTAGTACCGCAGGGTACTTC

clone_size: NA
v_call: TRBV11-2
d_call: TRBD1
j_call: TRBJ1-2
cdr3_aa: CASSPGQGNYGYTF
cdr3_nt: TGTGCCAGCAGCCCTGGACAGGGGAACTATGGCTACACCTTC

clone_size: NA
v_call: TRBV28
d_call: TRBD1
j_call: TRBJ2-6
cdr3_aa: CASSVTGTGANVLTF
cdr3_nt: TGTGCCAGCAGCGTGACAGGGACTGGGGCCAACGTCCTGACTTTC

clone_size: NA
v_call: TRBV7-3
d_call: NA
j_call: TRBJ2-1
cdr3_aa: CASSLEGSPGNEQFF
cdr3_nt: TGTGCCAGCAGCTTAGAGGGATCACCGGGCAATGAGCAGTTCTTC

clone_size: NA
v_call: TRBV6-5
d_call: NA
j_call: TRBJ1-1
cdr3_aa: CASSLGINTEAFF
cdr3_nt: TGTGCCAGCAGTCTTGGGATTAACACTGAAGCTTTCTTT

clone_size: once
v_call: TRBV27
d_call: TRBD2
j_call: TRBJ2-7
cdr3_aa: CASSAGTSGRQGYEQYF
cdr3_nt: TGTGCCAGCAGTGCCGGGACTAGCGGGAGACAAGGGTACGAGCAGTACTTC

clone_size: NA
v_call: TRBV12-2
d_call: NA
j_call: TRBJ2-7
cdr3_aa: CASRSGQGVSYEQYF
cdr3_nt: TGTGCAAGTCGCTCGGGACAGGGGGTTTCCTACGAGCAGTACTTC

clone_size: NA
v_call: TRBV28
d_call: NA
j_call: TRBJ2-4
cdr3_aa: CASSSQGTLSIQYF
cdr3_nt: TGTGCCAGCAGTTCGCAGGGGACCCTCTCCATTCAGTACTTC

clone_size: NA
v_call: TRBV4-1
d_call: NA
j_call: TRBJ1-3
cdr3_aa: CASSQGRFSGNTIYF
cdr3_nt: TGCGCCAGCAGCCAGGGACGATTCTCTGGAAACACCATATATTTT

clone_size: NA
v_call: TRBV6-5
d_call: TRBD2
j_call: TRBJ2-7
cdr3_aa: CASRGTSAYEQYF
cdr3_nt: TGTGCCAGCAGGGGGACTAGCGCCTACGAGCAGTACTTC

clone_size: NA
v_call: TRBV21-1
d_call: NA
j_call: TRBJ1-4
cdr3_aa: CASSKDGDRGQKLFF
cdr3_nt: TGTGCCAGCAGCAAAGATGGAGACAGGGGGCAAAAACTGTTTTTT

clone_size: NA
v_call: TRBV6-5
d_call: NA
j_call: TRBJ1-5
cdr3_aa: CASRPTDTSNQPQHF
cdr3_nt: TGTGCCAGCAGACCGACAGATACGAGCAATCAGCCCCAGCATTTT

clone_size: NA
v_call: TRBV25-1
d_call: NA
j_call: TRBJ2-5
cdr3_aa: CAWSAGETQYF
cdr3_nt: TGTGCCTGGAGTGCGGGAGAGACCCAGTACTTC

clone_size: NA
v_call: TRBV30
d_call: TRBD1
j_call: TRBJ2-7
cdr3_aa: CAWSVLRGYEQYF
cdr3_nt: TGTGCCTGGAGTGTACTCAGGGGGTACGAGCAGTACTTC

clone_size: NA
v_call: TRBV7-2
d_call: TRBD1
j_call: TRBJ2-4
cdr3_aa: CASSLQGQALAKNIQYF
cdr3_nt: TGTGCCAGCAGCTTACAGGGACAGGCCCTAGCCAAAAACATTCAGTACTTC

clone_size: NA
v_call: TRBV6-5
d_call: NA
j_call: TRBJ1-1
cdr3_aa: CASSISLGVYEAFF
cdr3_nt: TGTGCCAGCTCAATCTCCCTCGGGGTGTATGAAGCTTTCTTT

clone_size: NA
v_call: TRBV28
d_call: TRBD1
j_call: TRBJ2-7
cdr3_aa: CASMTGIKANEQYF
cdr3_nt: TGTGCCAGCATGACAGGGATTAAGGCGAACGAGCAGTACTTC

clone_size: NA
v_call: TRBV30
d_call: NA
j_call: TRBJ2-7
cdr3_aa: CAWRGASYEQYF
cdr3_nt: TGTGCCTGGAGGGGAGCGTCCTACGAGCAGTACTTC

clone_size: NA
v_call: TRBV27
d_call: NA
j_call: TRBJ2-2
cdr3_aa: CASSVNLRRNTGELFF
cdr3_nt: TGTGCCAGCAGTGTCAACCTGCGGCGGAACACCGGGGAGCTGTTTTTT

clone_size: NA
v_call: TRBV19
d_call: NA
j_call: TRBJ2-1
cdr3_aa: CASSMRHRGSYNEQFF
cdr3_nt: TGTGCCAGTAGTATGAGACACCGAGGCTCCTACAATGAGCAGTTCTTC

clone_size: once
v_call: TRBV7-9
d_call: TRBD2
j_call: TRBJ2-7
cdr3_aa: CASSPRASGRYEQYF
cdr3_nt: TGTGCCAGCAGCCCCCGGGCTAGCGGGAGGTACGAGCAGTACTTC

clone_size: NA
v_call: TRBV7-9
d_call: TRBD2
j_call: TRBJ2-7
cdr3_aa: CASSLNLAGPYEQYF
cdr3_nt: TGTGCCAGCAGCTTAAACCTAGCGGGGCCCTACGAGCAGTACTTC

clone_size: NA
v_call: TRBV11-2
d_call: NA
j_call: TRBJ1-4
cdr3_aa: CASSSGWGEKLFF
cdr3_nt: TGTGCCAGCAGCTCAGGGTGGGGTGAAAAACTGTTTTTT

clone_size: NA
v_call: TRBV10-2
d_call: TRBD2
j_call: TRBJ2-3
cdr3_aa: CASSESRGRASTDTQYF
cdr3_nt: TGCGCCAGCAGTGAGTCGCGCGGGAGGGCCAGCACAGATACGCAGTATTTT